This T cell receptor beta chain was observed in a study of blood T cell repertoires in COVID-19. Study-wide background: Acute-phase and convalescent COVID-19 samples originated in the United States, Italy and Spain.

This CDR3 has 17 residues. The V end was cut by 5 bases, the J end by 5 bases, with 26 bases between. Germline values: CDR1 SGHNT, CDR2 YYREEE (reference sequence). Assay used: immunoSEQ multiplex PCR; TCRdb lists only in-frame clones, some missing. Among about 160,000 clones, roughly 82% were seen once, and the ten largest hold 15%. This TCR was recovered from a human donor with acute or convalescent COVID-19. The donor label of this sample is uncertain. The sample consisted of peripheral blood. The V and J genes are TRBV5-4 and TRBJ2-7, with D maybe TRBD2 (6 bases). The CDR3 coding sequence is TGTGCCAGCAGTGCGGGTACGGCGGGGTCCAAGGTCAACGAGCAGTACTTC. It yields the protein CASSAGTAGSKVNEQYF. Together with reference TRBV5-4 and TRBJ2-7, the CDR3 gives the full variable domain: ETGVTQSPTHLIKTRGQQVTLRCSSQSGHNTVSWYQQALGQGPQFIFQYYREEENGRGNFPPRFSGLQFPNYSSELNVNALELDDSALYLCASSAGTAGSKVNEQYFGPGTRLTVT.